Here is one T cell receptor (beta chain) with its context. The repertoire was sequenced with immunoSEQ multiplex PCR; TCRdb's copy has only in-frame clones and lacks some. The table has 390,000 or so clones, 75% to 90% seen once; the top ten hold less than 1.2%. These data come from a study of blood T cell repertoires in COVID-19. About the research overall: The United States, Italy and Spain supplied acute and convalescent COVID-19 samples.

Clinical history reported by participants formed the basis on which cohorts were assigned. The CDR3 extends over 15 amino acids. V lost 2 bases, J lost 2 bases, and 9 bases lay in between. Germline V gives CDR1 LNHDA, CDR2 SQIVND (reference sequence). The sequence derives from a young man who had recovered from COVID-19. Sequenced material: PBMCs or T cells enriched from blood (not recorded which). The rearrangement links TRBV19 to TRBJ2-2; TRBD2 might be the D (6 bases). Here the CDR3 DNA reads TGTGCCAGTAGTATACGGGGGACCAACACCGGGGAGCTGTTTTTT. This encodes CASSIRGTNTGELFF.